This T cell receptor beta chain stems from a study of OX40 agonist ivuxolimab in advanced cancers. Study outcomes and limitations: Doses of 0.1 to 3.0 mg/kg were accompanied by clonal expansion of CD4+ and CD8+ blood T cells by week 6.

Some clones are missing from TCRdb's copy, which holds only in-frame ones; the method was immunoSEQ multiplex PCR. In the table there are about 44,000 clones, around 80% of which are singletons. V lost 6 bases and J lost 6, with 14 bases in between. The CDR3 has 13 residues. Germline values: CDR1 SGHVS, CDR2 FQNEAQ. As to this clone: Its target is not known.

This chain connects TRBV7-8 to TRBJ1-1; D not resolved. Sequenced here: CD4+ or CD8+ T cells sorted from blood, sampled in a trial of the OX40 agonist ivuxolimab. The TCR sequence derives from an adult with an advanced solid tumor such as melanoma, head and neck, liver or kidney cancer. The CDR3 coding sequence is TGTGCCAGCAGTAGTACACGGGCTTCTGAAGCTTTCTTT. This gives the protein CASSSTRASEAFF.